The clone carrying this TCR beta chain came up many times. Its target is unknown. MiXCR, run by TCRdb on the PCR reads, gives a single entry per CDR3 protein. Found here are about 630,000 distinct CDR3 sequences, around 25% of them singletons; the top ten hold 0.78%. The germline V gene has CDR1 SEHNR and CDR2 FQNEAQ (reference sequence). The CDR3 extends over 14 amino acids. V dropped 3 bases and J dropped 6 bases, with 15 bases sitting between them. This record belongs to a study of molecular identifiers for immune sequencing clone quantification. Findings and limits, study-wide: Clones above 20 RNA copies contained over 99% of effector molecules and under 1% of naive molecules. Molecules of identical TCR sharing a barcode could underestimate highly expanded clone sizes.

Naive CD8 T cells underwent sorting with the CD8+CD4-CCR7+CD45RA+ definition. The sequencing input was naive CD8+ T cells from blood, with Jurkat cell RNA spiked in. Subset noted: FACS-sorted CD8+CD4-CCR7+CD45RA+ naive T cells. The TCR comes from a human donor in good health. Some libraries in this study had Jurkat cell RNA spiked in. The chain carries TRBV7-9 and TRBJ2-7; tentative D call: TRBD1 (6 bases). In DNA form, the CDR3 reads TGTGCCAGCAGCTTGGACAGTAGAAGCTCCGAGCAGTACTTC. Its translation is CASSLDSRSSEQYF. Supplemented by reference TRBV7-9 and TRBJ2-7, the full variable domain reads DTGVSQNPRHKITKRGQNVTFRCDPISEHNRLYWYRQTLGQGPEFLTYFQNEAQLEKSRLLSDRFSAERPKGSFSTLEIQRTEQGDSAMYLCASSLDSRSSEQYFGPGTRLTVT.